One and the same sample provided the 11 T cell receptor beta chains below, sequenced in a study of T cell responses to AZD1222 COVID-19 vaccine. Assay: immunoSEQ multiplex PCR; the TCRdb copy retains only in-frame clones and omits some. Of more than 95,000 clones in the sample, over 90% are singletons; the top ten hold approximately 4.7%. Source: peripheral blood, taken on day 0 of AZD1222 vaccination. These receptors all come from an adult in good health.

The CDR3 nucleotides read TGTGCCAGCAGCCGCCGGAGGTCAGATACGCAGTATTTT. This gives the protein CASSRRRSDTQYF. The V call is TRBV7-9, the J call TRBJ2-3, with TRBD2 as a possible D gene (5 bases). Trimming cost V 5 bases and J 4 bases, with 10 bases left between them. Per germline, CDR1 SEHNR and CDR2 FQNEAQ (reference sequence). The CDR3 runs 13 residues.

The V call is TRBV13, the J call TRBJ2-7; possible D gene TRBD2, 5 bases. The CDR3 is 16 amino acids. V was clipped by 1 base and J by 2 bases, with 15 bases between them. The germline gives CDR1 PRHDT, CDR2 FYEKMQ (reference sequence). CDR3 residues: CASSLAPGEAAYEQYF. The CDR3 DNA is TGTGCCAGCAGCTTAGCCCCTGGGGAAGCGGCCTACGAGCAGTACTTC.

The chain combines TRBV5-1 with TRBJ1-2; D call uncertain. This CDR3 spans 13 amino acids. Per the germline V gene, CDR1 is SGHRS and CDR2 is YFSETQ. Trimming left V 1 base short and J 8 bases short, with 12 bases between. Here the CDR3 reads CASSLSHGMGYTF. The CDR3 DNA reads as TGCGCCAGCAGCTTGTCCCACGGAATGGGCTACACCTTC.

CDR3 amino acids: CASSSLYDTQYF. In nucleotides, the CDR3 is TGTGCCAGCAGCTCACTCTATGATACGCAGTATTTT. The chain links TRBV11-2 to TRBJ2-3; D is uncertain. V dropped 4 bases and J dropped 6 bases, with 8 bases sitting between them. The CDR3 has 12 residues. Germline CDR1 reads SGHAT; CDR2 reads FQNNGV.

The chain recombines TRBV30 with TRBJ2-7, with a tentative D call TRBD1 (6 bases). V gave up 1 base and J gave up 0 bases, with 7 bases separating them. CDR3 size: 13 residues. CDR1 is GTSNPN and CDR2 is SVGIG in the germline V gene (reference sequence). The CDR3 spells CAWSEGHSYEQYF. DNA of the CDR3: TGTGCCTGGAGTGAGGGACACTCCTACGAGCAGTACTTC.

The chain recombines TRBV7-9 with TRBJ2-7; 7 nucleotides align to TRBD1. The CDR3 spans 13 residues. V was pared by 2 bases and J by 7 bases, with 5 bases of the junction left unmatched. Germline values: CDR1 SEHNR, CDR2 FQNEAQ (reference sequence). The chain's CDR3 is CASSLIQGWEQYF. The CDR3 DNA is TGTGCCAGCAGCTTAATACAGGGGTGGGAGCAGTACTTC.

The chain carries TRBV10-2 and TRBJ1-2; a possible D gene is TRBD1 (5 bases). Trimming left V 6 bases short and J 0 bases short, with 14 bases between. This CDR3 has 15 residues. In germline, CDR1 is WSHSY, CDR2 SAAADI. This CDR3 reads CASSPYGAANYGYTF. The CDR3 nucleotides read TGCGCCAGCAGCCCGTACGGGGCAGCTAACTATGGCTACACCTTC.

This sequence joins TRBV10-3 and TRBJ2-3; the match to TRBD1 covers 12 bases. The CDR3 covers 14 residues. The ends lost 8 bases at V and 4 bases at J; junction bases unmatched: 4. Per germline, CDR1 ENHRY and CDR2 SYGVKD. The CDR3 nucleotides are TGTGCCATCCAGGGGACAGGGGGCCCAGATACGCAGTATTTT. This translates into CAIQGTGGPDTQYF.

The genes are TRBV5-1 and TRBJ2-1; D may match TRBD1 or TRBD2 (5 bases each). Germline-derived CDR1 and CDR2 are SGHRS and YFSETQ. Trimming took off 3 bases at V and 6 bases at J, with 10 bases between the two ends. This CDR3 has 13 amino acids. CDR3 nucleotide sequence: TGCGCCAGCAGCTGGGACCGAAGCAATGAGCAGTTCTTC. It codes for CASSWDRSNEQFF.

The chain couples TRBV6-1 to TRBJ2-3; D is uncertain. V was cut by 1 base and J by 1 base, with 12 bases left in between. Germline V gives CDR1 MNHNS, CDR2 SASEGT. The length of the CDR3 is 16 residues. This CDR3 reads CASSEGPGYGTDTQYF. The CDR3 DNA is TGTGCCAGCAGTGAAGGACCCGGGTACGGCACAGATACGCAGTATTTT.

This chain links TRBV4-2 with TRBJ1-2; no firm D call. V gave up 5 bases and J gave up 13 bases, with 14 bases separating them. Per germline, CDR1 LGHNA and CDR2 YNFKEQ. The CDR3 totals 11 residues. The CDR3 region has the DNA TGTGCCAGCAGCTCGGGGTTCCTGCGCACCTTC. Translation: CASSSGFLRTF.